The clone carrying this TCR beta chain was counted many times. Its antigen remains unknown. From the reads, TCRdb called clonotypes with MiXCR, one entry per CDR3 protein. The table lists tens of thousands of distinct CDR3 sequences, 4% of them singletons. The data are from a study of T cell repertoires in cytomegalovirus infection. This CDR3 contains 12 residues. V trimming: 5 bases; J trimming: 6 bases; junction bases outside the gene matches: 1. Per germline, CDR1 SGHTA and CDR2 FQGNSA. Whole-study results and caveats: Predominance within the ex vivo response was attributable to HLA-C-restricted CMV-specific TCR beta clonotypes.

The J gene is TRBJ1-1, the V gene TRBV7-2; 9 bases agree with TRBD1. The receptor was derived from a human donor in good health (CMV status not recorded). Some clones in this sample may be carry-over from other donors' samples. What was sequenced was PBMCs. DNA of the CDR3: TGTGCCAGCAGCCGGACAGGGGCTGAAGCTTTCTTT. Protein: CASSRTGAEAFF.